This T cell receptor beta chain was sequenced for a study of shared clonotypes between healthy human individuals. Overall study context: Participating donors consisted of two women and a few men aged 18 to 49. Broader study findings: The sole specimen, blood, was sampled, and tissue repertoires likely differ.

Sequencing was performed with immunoSEQ multiplex PCR; in TCRdb, only in-frame clones are kept and a portion is missing. The sample has roughly 2 million clones, about 95% seen once; the top ten hold approximately 1.2%. The naive CD8 population came from CD45RO-negative cells selected for CCR7, without terminally differentiated effector memory CD45RA+ cells. The CDR3 spans 15 residues. The V and J ends lost 1 base and 8 bases, in that order; junction bases with no gene match: 6. The germline CDR1 and CDR2 sequences are MGHRA and YSYEKL. About this clone itself: Its target is unknown.

The receptor comes from a man aged 18-30 years in good health. V and J are TRBV4-1 and TRBJ2-1; the match to TRBD2 covers 9 bases. The sequenced sample consisted of naive CD8+ T cells sorted from blood. Written as DNA, the CDR3 is TGCGCCAGCAGCCAAGGGGGGACTAGCAGCGATGAGCAGTTCTTC. Protein product: CASSQGGTSSDEQFF.